Presented here are 8 T cell receptor beta chains from one specimen sequenced in a study of radiotherapy plus CTLA-4 blockade in lung cancer (dated by TCRdb to between 2018 and 2020). The library was obtained by the immunoSEQ multiplex PCR assay. The clones in this table, taken by TCRdb from immuneACCESS, are in-frame only. Not every clone is retained; where verified, under half of the shortfall comes from an unresolved V gene, and the cause of the rest is unknown. The sample table holds over 35,000 clones, of which about 74% were seen once. About 2.7% of the sample is taken by the ten largest. The sequenced sample was peripheral blood, obtained from a patient treated with radiotherapy plus ipilimumab. Every receptor here comes from a human donor with non-small cell lung cancer whose response to radiotherapy plus ipilimumab could not be evaluated.

This chain uses TRBV14 with TRBJ2-1; 9 nucleotides match TRBD2. V gave up 1 base and J gave up 9 bases; unmatched junction bases: 10. Germline V gene lookup returns CDR1 SGHDN and CDR2 FVKESK. The CDR3 length is 16 residues. In DNA, the CDR3 is TGTGCCAGCAGCCAAGTTCTAGCGGGGCCCAGGGGTGAGCAGTTCTTC. It translates to CASSQVLAGPRGEQFF.

This clone was observed a few times. This rearrangement joins TRBV21-1 to TRBJ1-4. TRBV21-1 is deemed a pseudogene. This CDR3 is 15 amino acids long. The CDR3 protein is CASSARSPNYEKLFF. CDR3 DNA: TGTGCCAGCAGCGCTAGAAGCCCCAATTATGAAAAACTGTTTTTT.

In this sample, this clone turned up a few times. The CDR3, as DNA: TGTGCCAGCAGCGCCCTAGGCGGGGGGCAGTACTTC. This codes for CASSALGGGQYF. The gene calls are TRBV7-9 and TRBJ2-7; 7 bases are shared with TRBD2. In germline, CDR1 is SEHNR, CDR2 FQNEAQ (reference sequence). With 5 bases clipped from V and 9 bases from J, the junction kept 7 bases outside the gene matches. The CDR3 extends over 12 amino acids.

This clone was seen a handful of times. This chain links TRBV11-2 with TRBJ2-5; D possibly corresponds to TRBD2 (6 bases). Trimming removed 7 bases at V and 9 bases at J, with 15 bases between. The CDR3 runs 12 residues. Germline values: CDR1 SGHAT, CDR2 FQNNGV. This CDR3 is CASTEGSIPQYF. CDR3 DNA: TGTGCCAGCACGGAGGGGTCCATCCCCCAGTACTTC.

This clone was counted once. The V gene is TRBV7-9, the J gene TRBJ1-5, with D possibly matching TRBD1 (5 bases). CDR1 and CDR2 from the germline V gene are SEHNR and FQNEAQ (reference sequence). V lost 5 bases and J lost 6, with 14 bases in between. There are 14 residues in the CDR3. The chain's CDR3 is CASSRDVGGQPQHF. CDR3 sequence (DNA): TGTGCCAGCAGCCGGGATGTCGGGGGTCAGCCCCAGCATTTT.

Only one count was recorded for this clone. V gene TRBV5-1 combines with J gene TRBJ1-1; 7 nucleotides line up with TRBD1. CDR3 length: 14 amino acids. The trim removed 0 bases at V and 4 bases at J, leaving 3 bases unmatched. Germline V gives CDR1 SGHRS, CDR2 YFSETQ. The CDR3 is CASSLGQGPTEAFF. The CDR3 DNA reads as TGCGCCAGCAGCTTGGGACAGGGACCCACTGAAGCTTTCTTT.

V and J are TRBV5-1 and TRBJ1-1, with 8 bases fitting TRBD1. The length of the CDR3 is 17 residues. Germline CDR1 reads SGHRS; CDR2 reads YFSETQ. The V gene end was trimmed by 0 bases and the J gene end by 0 bases; junction bases not matched to a gene: 7. CDR3 in DNA: TGCGCCAGCAGCTTGGACAGGGGGAAGTGGATGAACACTGAAGCTTTCTTT. It encodes CASSLDRGKWMNTEAFF.

This chain links TRBV7-2 with TRBJ1-4; D is possibly TRBD1 (5 bases). Germline V gene data show CDR1 as SGHTA and CDR2 as FQGNSA. This CDR3 spans 14 amino acids. Trimming shortened V by 0 bases and J by 8 bases, and 10 bases separated the two germline ends. In DNA, the CDR3 is TGTGCCAGCAGCTTAGCAGGGGTGGGGGAAAAACTGTTTTTT. Protein product: CASSLAGVGEKLFF.